The 8 T cell receptor beta chains presented below share a single source sample, sequenced in a study of T-cell memory formation after mild COVID-19. TCRdb independently ran MiXCR on the 5' RACE reads; one entry per CDR3 protein. This sample has 500,000 to 550,000 distinct CDR3 sequences, with about 20% found just once. Sequencing input: PBMCs or a T cell subset sorted from them (not recorded which). The receptor source for this set is an adult woman who had mild COVID-19 (a few samples of this study predate the infection). Cell type and time point are not known.

This clonotype has a handful of counts. The rearrangement uses TRBV2 and TRBJ1-2; tentative D call: TRBD1 (5 bases). Trimming took 7 bases from V and 4 from J, leaving 10 bases between them. In germline, CDR1 is SNHLY, CDR2 FYNNEI. The CDR3 has 12 residues. The CDR3 spells CASTGDVYGYTF. Here the CDR3 DNA reads TGTGCCAGCACCGGGGACGTCTATGGCTACACCTTC.

This chain links TRBV29-1 with TRBJ1-5, with 7 bases fitting TRBD1. Per germline, CDR1 SQVTM and CDR2 ANQGSEA. Germline trimming cut 6 bases from V and 3 bases from J; bases unmatched to any gene: 5. This CDR3 has 13 residues. The CDR3 DNA reads TGCAGCGTAGCAGGGGGTTTCAATCAGCCCCAGCATTTT. It codes for CSVAGGFNQPQHF.

The J gene is TRBJ2-7, the V gene TRBV7-2; D remains unclear. The CDR3 spans 13 residues. Deletions cut 5 bases from V and 0 bases from J, with 8 bases between. CDR1 is SGHTA and CDR2 is FQGNSA in the germline V gene. CDR3 protein: CASSNPSSYEQYF. In DNA form, the CDR3 reads TGTGCCAGCAGCAATCCAAGCTCCTACGAGCAGTACTTC.

A few counts support this clonotype. CDR3 DNA sequence: TGTGCCAGCAGCGCAACCGGGACAGATAATGAAAAACTGTTTTTT. Amino acid sequence: CASSATGTDNEKLFF. The gene calls are TRBV7-3 and TRBJ1-4; 7 positions agree with TRBD1. V shed 5 bases and J 4 bases; nucleotides not matched to a gene: 7. Germline lookup yields CDR1 SGHTA and CDR2 FQGTGA. This CDR3 is 15 amino acids long.

This clonotype was seen only a few times. The chain links TRBV20-1 to TRBJ1-4; a weak D match, TRBD1 (6 bases). The CDR3 length is 14 residues. The germline V gene encodes CDR1 DFQATT and CDR2 SNEGSKA (reference sequence). V was shortened by 0 bases and J by 3 bases, with 8 bases between the two germline ends. CDR3 amino acids: CSARDGTSNEKLFF. The CDR3 DNA sequence: TGCAGTGCTAGAGATGGGACATCTAATGAAAAACTGTTTTTT.

This chain connects TRBV7-6 to TRBJ2-3, with a possible D match to TRBD2 (6 bases). Germline V gene lookup returns CDR1 SGHVS and CDR2 FNYEAQ. V was cut by 1 base and J by 3 bases, with 11 bases left in between. This CDR3 spans 15 amino acids. In nucleotides, the CDR3 is TGTGCCAGCAGCTTAGATGTGGGGGGAACAGATACGCAGTATTTT. It is translated as CASSLDVGGTDTQYF.

The chain couples TRBV7-9 to TRBJ2-6, with 16 positions matching TRBD2. Germline V gene lookup returns CDR1 SEHNR and CDR2 FQNEAQ (reference sequence). The junction had 11 bases not matched to a gene; V was cut back by 4 bases and J by 2 bases. There are 21 residues in the CDR3. CDR3: CASSSLGTSGGARAGANVLTF. The CDR3 DNA follows: TGTGCCAGCAGCTCCCTAGGGACTAGCGGGGGGGCAAGAGCTGGGGCCAACGTCCTGACTTTC. The whole variable domain, remainder taken from reference TRBV7-9 and TRBJ2-6, is DTGVSQNPRHKITKRGQNVTFRCDPISEHNRLYWYRQTLGQGPEFLTYFQNEAQLEKSRLLSDRFSAERPKGSFSTLEIQRTEQGDSAMYLCASSSLGTSGGARAGANVLTFGAGSRLTVL.

This clonotype appeared a few times. The chain uses TRBV5-5 and TRBJ2-7; 7 positions agree with TRBD1. The germline gives CDR1 SGHKS, CDR2 YYEKEE (reference sequence). Unmatched junction bases numbered 11, after V lost 6 bases and J lost 5 bases. The CDR3 runs to 14 residues. Written as DNA, the CDR3 is TGTGCCAGCAAAAAGACAGGGACCGTCGACGAGCAGTACTTC. It translates to CASKKTGTVDEQYF.